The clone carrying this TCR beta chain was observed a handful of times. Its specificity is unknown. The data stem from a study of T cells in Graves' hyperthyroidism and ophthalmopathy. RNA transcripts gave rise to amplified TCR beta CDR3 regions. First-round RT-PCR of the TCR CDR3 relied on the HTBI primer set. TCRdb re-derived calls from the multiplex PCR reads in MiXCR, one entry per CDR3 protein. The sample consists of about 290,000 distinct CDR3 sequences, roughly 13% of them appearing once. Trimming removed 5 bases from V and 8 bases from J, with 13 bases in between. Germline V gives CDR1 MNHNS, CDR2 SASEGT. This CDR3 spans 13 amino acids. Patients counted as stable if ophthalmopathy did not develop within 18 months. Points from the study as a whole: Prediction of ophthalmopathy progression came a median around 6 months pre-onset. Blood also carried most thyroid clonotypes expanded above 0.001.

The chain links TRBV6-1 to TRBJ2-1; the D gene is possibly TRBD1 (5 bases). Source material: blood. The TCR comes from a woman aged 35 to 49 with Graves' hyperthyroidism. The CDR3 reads CASSTGPRDEQFF. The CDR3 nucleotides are TGTGCCAGCAGTACAGGACCCCGGGATGAGCAGTTCTTC.